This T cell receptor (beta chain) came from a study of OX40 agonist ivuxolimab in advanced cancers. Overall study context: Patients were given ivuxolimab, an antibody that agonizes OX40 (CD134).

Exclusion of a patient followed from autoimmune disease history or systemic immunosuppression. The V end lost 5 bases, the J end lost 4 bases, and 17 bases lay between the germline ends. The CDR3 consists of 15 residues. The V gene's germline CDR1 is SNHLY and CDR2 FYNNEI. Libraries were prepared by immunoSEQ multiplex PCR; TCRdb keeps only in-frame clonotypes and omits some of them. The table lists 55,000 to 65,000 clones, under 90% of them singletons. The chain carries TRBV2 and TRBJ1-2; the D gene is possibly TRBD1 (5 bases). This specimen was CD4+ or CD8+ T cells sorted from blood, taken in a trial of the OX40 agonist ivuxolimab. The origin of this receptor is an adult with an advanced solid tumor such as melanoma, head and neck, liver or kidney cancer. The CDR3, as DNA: TGTGCCAGCAGTCCTTTCCGGGACGGTATCTATGGCTACACCTTC. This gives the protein CASSPFRDGIYGYTF.